This TCR beta chain appears in the sequencing data of a study of T cell repertoires in cytomegalovirus infection. Study summary: Shared public TCR beta signatures pointed to both CMV infection and a matching HLA type.

Whole-study findings and limits: Within the response measured ex vivo, HLA-C-restricted CMV-specific TCR beta clonotypes were dominant. Identification of carriers of CMV plus the relevant HLA was performed using cumulative public TCR beta family frequency.

MiXCR, run by TCRdb on the reads, gives a single entry per CDR3 protein. The repertoire holds about 180,000 distinct CDR3 sequences, approximately 18% seen once, with about 25% in the top ten. This clonotype was found a few times. Its antigen is not known. Mismatch with germline at one junction end may stem from a read error. The CDR3 length is 12 residues. The receptor was isolated from a human donor in good health (CMV status not recorded). Some clones in this sample may be carry-over from other donors' samples. The rearrangement joins TRBV12-3 or TRBV12-4 to TRBJ2-7, with D possibly called TRBD1 or TRBD2 (5 bases each). Specimen: CD8+ T cells from PBMCs. The CDR3 loop is CASSPMGALQGF. CDR3 DNA sequence: TGTGCCAGCAGTCCTATGGGAGCCCTCCAGGGCTTC.